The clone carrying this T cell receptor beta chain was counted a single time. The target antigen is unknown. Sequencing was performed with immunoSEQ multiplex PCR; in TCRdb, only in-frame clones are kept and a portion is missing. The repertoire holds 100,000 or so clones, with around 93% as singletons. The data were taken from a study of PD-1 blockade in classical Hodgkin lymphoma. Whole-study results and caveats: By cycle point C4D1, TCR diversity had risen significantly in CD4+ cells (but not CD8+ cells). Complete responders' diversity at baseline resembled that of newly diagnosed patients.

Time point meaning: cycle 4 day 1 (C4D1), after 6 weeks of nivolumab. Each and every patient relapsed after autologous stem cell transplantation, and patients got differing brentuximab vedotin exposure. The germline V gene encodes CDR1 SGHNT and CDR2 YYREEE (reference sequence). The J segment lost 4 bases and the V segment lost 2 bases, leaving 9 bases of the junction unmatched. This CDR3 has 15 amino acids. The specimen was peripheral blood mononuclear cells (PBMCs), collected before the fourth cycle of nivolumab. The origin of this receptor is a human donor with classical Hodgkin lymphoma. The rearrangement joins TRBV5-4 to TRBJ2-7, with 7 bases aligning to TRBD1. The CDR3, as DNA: TGTGCCAGCAGCTTAGAAACAGGGGCTGGGTACGAGCAGTACTTC. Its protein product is CASSLETGAGYEQYF.